This T cell receptor beta chain was sequenced during a study of beta chain features in type 1 diabetes. CDR1 and CDR2 from the germline V gene are SGHTA and FQGTGA. The V end was cut by 0 bases, the J end by 5 bases, with 8 bases between. The CDR3 totals 13 residues. Every bit of the isolated RNA underwent reverse transcription, so sequencing read expressed TCRB transcripts. The study sequenced naive, central memory and regulatory T cell samples to an average of about 3.8 million reads. The repertoire was sequenced with immunoSEQ multiplex PCR; TCRdb's copy has only in-frame clones and lacks some. The sample contains some 900,000 clones, roughly a sixth of which appear only once.

This sequence originates from a woman in her late teens or twenties in good health. J is TRBJ2-7 and V is TRBV7-3, with D unclear. The sample consisted of naive CD4+ T cells from blood. CDR3 residues: CASSLTLRDEQYF. In DNA form, the CDR3 reads TGTGCCAGCAGCTTAACTCTCCGGGACGAGCAGTACTTC.